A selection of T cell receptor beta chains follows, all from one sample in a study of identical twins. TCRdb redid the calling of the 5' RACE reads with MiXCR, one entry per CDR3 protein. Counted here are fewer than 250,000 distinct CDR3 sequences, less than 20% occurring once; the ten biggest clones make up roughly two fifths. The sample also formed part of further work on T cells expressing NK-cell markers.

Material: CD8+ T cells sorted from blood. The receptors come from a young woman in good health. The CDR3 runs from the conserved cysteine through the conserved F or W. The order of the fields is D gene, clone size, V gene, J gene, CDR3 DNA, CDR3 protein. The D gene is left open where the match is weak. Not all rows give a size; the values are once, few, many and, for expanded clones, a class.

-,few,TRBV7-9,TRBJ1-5,TGTGCCAGCAGAGGGGGACCAAATCAGCCCCAGCATTTT,CASRGGPNQPQHF
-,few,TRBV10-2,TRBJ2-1,TGCGCCAGCAGTGAAATGTTGAACAATGAGCAGTTCTTC,CASSEMLNNEQFF
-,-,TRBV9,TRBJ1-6,TGTGCCAGCAGCGTAGAAGCCGGCGGGGATTCACCCCTCCACTTT,CASSVEAGGDSPLHF
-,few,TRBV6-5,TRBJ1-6,TGTGCCAGCAGTTACTCACTATTCAGTGGAGAGAATTCACCCCTCCACTTT,CASSYSLFSGENSPLHF
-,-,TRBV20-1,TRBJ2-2,TGCAGTGCCCTATCGGGCGGGGCGAACACCGGGGAGCTGTTTTTT,CSALSGGANTGELFF
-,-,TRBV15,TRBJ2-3,TGTGCCACCAGCAGACCTCCTCTAGTAGATACGCAGTATTTT,CATSRPPLVDTQYF
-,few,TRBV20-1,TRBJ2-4,TGCAGTGCTAGAGAGCGGATTGGGACCAAAAACATTCAGTACTTC,CSARERIGTKNIQYF
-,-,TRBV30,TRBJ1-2,TGTGCCTGGAGTGTACCCGGAGGGTCCAACTATGGCTACACCTTC,CAWSVPGGSNYGYTF
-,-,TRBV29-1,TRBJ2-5,TGCAGCGTTGAATCGAGGACAGACCAAGAGACCCAGTACTTC,CSVESRTDQETQYF
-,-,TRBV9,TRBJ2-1,TGTGCCAGCAGCTACGGGACCTACAATGAGCAGTTCTTC,CASSYGTYNEQFF
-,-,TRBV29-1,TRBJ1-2,TGCAGCGTTAGACCGGGAGCGGGAAATATTTATGGCTACACCTTC,CSVRPGAGNIYGYTF
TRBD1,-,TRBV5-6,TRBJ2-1,TGTGCCAGCAGCTTCGGGACAGGGGGCTTGGGTGAGCAGTTCTTC,CASSFGTGGLGEQFF
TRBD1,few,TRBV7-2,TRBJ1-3,TGTGCCAGCAGCTCTCGGACAGGGAAGAGGAACACCATATATTTT,CASSSRTGKRNTIYF
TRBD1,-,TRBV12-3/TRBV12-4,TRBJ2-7,TGTGCCAGCAGTTCGGGACAGGGGGTCTACGAGCAGTACTTC,CASSSGQGVYEQYF
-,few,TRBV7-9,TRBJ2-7,TGTGCCAGCAGCTTAGAAAAAAACAGGGCCTACGAGCAGTACTTC,CASSLEKNRAYEQYF
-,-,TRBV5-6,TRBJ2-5,TGTGCCAGCAGGACGGGATCACAAGAGACCCAGTACTTC,CASRTGSQETQYF
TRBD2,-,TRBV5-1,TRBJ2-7,TGCGCCAGCAGCCCCGTGGGTAGCGGGGTTTTTGAGCAGTACTTC,CASSPVGSGVFEQYF
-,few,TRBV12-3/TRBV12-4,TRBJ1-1,TGTGCCAGCAAAAAGAACACTGAAGCTTTCTTT,CASKKNTEAFF
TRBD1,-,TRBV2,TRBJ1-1,TGTGCCAGCAATAATCCGGACAGGGTGCCTATGAACACTGAAGCTTTCTTT,CASNNPDRVPMNTEAFF
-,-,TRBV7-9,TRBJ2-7,TGTGCCAGCAGCCCCCCGCAGCCAGCAGACGAGCAGTACTTC,CASSPPQPADEQYF
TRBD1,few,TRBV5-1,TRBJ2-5,TGCGCCAGCAGCGCAACAACAGGGGCAGAGACCCAGTACTTC,CASSATTGAETQYF
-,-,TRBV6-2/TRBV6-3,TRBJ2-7,TGTGCCAGCAGCGAACCCAGGGGCCGGCGAGAGCAGTACTTC,CASSEPRGRREQYF
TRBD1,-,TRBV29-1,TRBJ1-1,TGCAGCAGCGTTGGAGGGGGAGACAGGGGCCTGAACACTGAAGCTTTCTTT,CSSVGGGDRGLNTEAFF
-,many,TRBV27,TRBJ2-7,TGTGCCAGCAGTTCTGGGAGGACCGAGCAGTACTTC,CASSSGRTEQYF
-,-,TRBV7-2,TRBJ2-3,TGTGCCAGCAGCTTCCTCGGAGAGGCAGATACGCAGTATTTT,CASSFLGEADTQYF
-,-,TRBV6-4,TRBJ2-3,TGTGCCAGCAGTTCTAACGATGACACAGATACGCAGTATTTT,CASSSNDDTDTQYF
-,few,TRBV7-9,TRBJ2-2,TGTGCCAGCAGCTTAACCCGGACGGACCTAAGTTCCGGGGAGCTGTTTTTT,CASSLTRTDLSSGELFF
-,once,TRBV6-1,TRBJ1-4,TGTGCCAGCAGTGCCCGGACAGTTACTAATGAAAAACTGTTTTTT,CASSARTVTNEKLFF
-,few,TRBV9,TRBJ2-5,TGTGCCAGCAGCCCGCAGGGGGGCCAAGAGACCCAGTACTTC,CASSPQGGQETQYF
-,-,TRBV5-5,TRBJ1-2,TGTGCCAGCAGCTTGGGGGAGTTGGTCTTCTATGGCTACACCTTC,CASSLGELVFYGYTF